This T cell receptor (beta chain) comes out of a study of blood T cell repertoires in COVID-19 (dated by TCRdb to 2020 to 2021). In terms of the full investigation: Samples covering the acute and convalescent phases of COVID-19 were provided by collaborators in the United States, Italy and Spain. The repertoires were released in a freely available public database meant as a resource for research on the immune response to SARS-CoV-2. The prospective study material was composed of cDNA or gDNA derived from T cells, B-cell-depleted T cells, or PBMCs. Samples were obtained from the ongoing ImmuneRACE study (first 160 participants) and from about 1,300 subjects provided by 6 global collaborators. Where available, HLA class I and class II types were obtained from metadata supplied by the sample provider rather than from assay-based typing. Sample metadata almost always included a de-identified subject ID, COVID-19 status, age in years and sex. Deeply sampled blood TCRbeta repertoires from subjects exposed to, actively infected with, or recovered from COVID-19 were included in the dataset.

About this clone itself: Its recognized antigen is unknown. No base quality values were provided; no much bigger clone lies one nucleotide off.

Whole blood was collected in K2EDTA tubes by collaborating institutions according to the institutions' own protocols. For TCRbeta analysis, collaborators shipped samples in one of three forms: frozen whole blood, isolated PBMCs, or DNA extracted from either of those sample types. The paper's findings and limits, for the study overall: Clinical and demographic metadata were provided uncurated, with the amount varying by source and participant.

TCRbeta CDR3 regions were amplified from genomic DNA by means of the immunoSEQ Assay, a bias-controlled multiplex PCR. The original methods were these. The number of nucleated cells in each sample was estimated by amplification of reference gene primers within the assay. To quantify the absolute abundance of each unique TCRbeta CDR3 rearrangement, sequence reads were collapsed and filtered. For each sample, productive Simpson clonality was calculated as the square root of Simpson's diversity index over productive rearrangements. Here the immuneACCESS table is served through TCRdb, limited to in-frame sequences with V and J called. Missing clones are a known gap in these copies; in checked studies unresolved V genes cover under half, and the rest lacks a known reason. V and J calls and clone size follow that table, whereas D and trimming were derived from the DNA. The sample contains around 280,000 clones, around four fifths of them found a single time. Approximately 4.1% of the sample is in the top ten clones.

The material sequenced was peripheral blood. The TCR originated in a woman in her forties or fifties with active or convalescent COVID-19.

The bases are TGTGCCAGCAGCGGTCGACGGGGCACCGGGGAGCTGTTTTTT. This codes for CASSGRRGTGELFF. Recombination linked TRBV9 to TRBJ2-2, with a tentative D gene TRBD2 over 5 matching bases. CDR1 and CDR2 (SGDLS, YYNGEE) derive from the germline V gene. The V end loses 3 bases and the J end loses 4 bases, and a stretch of 10 bases separates them. The CDR3 runs 14 residues from the cysteine to the phenylalanine. The sequence is cut down to CDR3 DNA, 42 bases in frame from base 1. Extended through the reference TRBV9 and TRBJ2-2 proteins, this CDR3 yields the full variable domain: DSGVTQTPKHLITATGQRVTLRCSPRSGDLSVYWYQQSLDQGLQFLIQYYNGEERAKGNILERFSAQQFPDLHSELNLSSLELGDSALYFCASSGRRGTGELFFGEGSRLTVL.